These 29 T cell receptor beta chains were sequenced from one sample in a study of blood T cell repertoires in COVID-19. Generated by immunoSEQ multiplex PCR, the TCRdb table keeps only in-frame clones and is missing some. This sample has approximately 60,000 clones, with over 75% found just once. Material for sequencing was peripheral blood. These receptors came from a human donor in a cohort sampled during active COVID-19.

The V call is TRBV10-3, the J call TRBJ2-5, with 7 bases that match TRBD2. V dropped 6 bases and J dropped 1; count of bases not matched to a gene: 2. The CDR3 is 13 residues long. Germline lookup yields CDR1 ENHRY and CDR2 SYGVKD. The DNA of the CDR3 is TGTGCCATCAGCGGGACTACCCAAGAGACCCAGTACTTC. Protein: CAISGTTQETQYF.

This clone was seen only a few times. The chain couples TRBV5-4 to TRBJ1-6; 7 bases align to TRBD1. This CDR3 is built from 15 residues. CDR1 and CDR2 (germline): SGHNT, YYREEE (reference sequence). V gave up 4 bases and J gave up 10 bases; unmatched junction bases: 11. The CDR3 DNA reads TGTGCCAGCAGCCACTTCACAGGGGTGGACTCACCCCTCCACTTT. Amino acid sequence: CASSHFTGVDSPLHF.

The chain employs TRBV10-3 and TRBJ2-7; no clear D gene. The germline gives CDR1 ENHRY, CDR2 SYGVKD. This CDR3 contains 12 residues. V was clipped by 8 bases and J by 5 bases, with 13 bases between them. CDR3 sequence (DNA): TGTGCCATCTCTCCAGGCCATAACGAGCAGTACTTC. It specifies CAISPGHNEQYF.

This clone was observed once. The gene calls are TRBV9 and TRBJ1-4, with TRBD1 matching 8 bases. CDR1 and CDR2 (germline): SGDLS, YYNGEE. The CDR3 length is 15 residues. V shed 0 bases and J 6 bases; nucleotides not matched to a gene: 4. The CDR3 reads CASSVGARGHEKLFF. CDR3 nucleotides: TGTGCCAGCAGCGTAGGTGCCAGGGGGCATGAAAAACTGTTTTTT. Full variable domain (outside the CDR3, taken from reference TRBV9 and TRBJ1-4): DSGVTQTPKHLITATGQRVTLRCSPRSGDLSVYWYQQSLDQGLQFLIQYYNGEERAKGNILERFSAQQFPDLHSELNLSSLELGDSALYFCASSVGARGHEKLFFGSGTQLSVL.

The genes are TRBV27 and TRBJ2-4; weak D call: TRBD1 (5 bases). Per the germline V gene, CDR1 is MNHEY and CDR2 is SMNVEV (reference sequence). This CDR3 spans 16 amino acids. Trimming removed 6 bases from V and 0 bases from J, with 15 bases in between. The CDR3 protein is CASSFKGQLAKNIQYF. In nucleotides, the CDR3 is TGTGCCAGCAGCTTCAAGGGGCAGCTAGCCAAAAACATTCAGTACTTC.

DNA for the CDR3: TGCGCCAGCAGCTTGGGACTAGGAGCAGCAGGTGAGCAGTTCTTC. The encoded protein is CASSLGLGAAGEQFF. The chain is built from TRBV5-1 and TRBJ2-1; weak D call: TRBD2 (6 bases). Trimming removed 0 bases at V and 9 bases at J, with 16 bases between. Germline V gives CDR1 SGHRS, CDR2 YFSETQ. This CDR3 is 15 amino acids long. Filled out from reference TRBV5-1 and TRBJ2-1, the complete variable domain reads KAGVTQTPRYLIKTRGQQVTLSCSPISGHRSVSWYQQTPGQGLQFLFEYFSETQRNKGNFPGRFSGRQFSNSRSEMNVSTLELGDSALYLCASSLGLGAAGEQFFGPGTRLTVL.

V gene TRBV30 combines with J gene TRBJ1-2; D is undetermined. CDR1 and CDR2 from the germline V gene are GTSNPN and SVGIG (reference sequence). This CDR3 is built from 12 residues. The ends were cut back, 8 bases at V and 2 bases at J, with 12 bases in the middle. CDR3 in DNA: TGTGCCGGTACTGGTCCGAACTATGGCTACACCTTC. Its translation: CAGTGPNYGYTF. Drawing the rest from reference TRBV30 and TRBJ1-2, the complete variable domain is SQTIHQWPATLVQPVGSPLSLECTVEGTSNPNLYWYRQAAGRGLQLLFYSVGIGQISSEVPQNLSASRPQDRQFILSSKKLLLSDSGFYLCAGTGPNYGYTFGSGTRLTVV.

The rearrangement links TRBV12-3 or TRBV12-4 to TRBJ2-1, with 7 positions matching TRBD1. The CDR3 covers 13 residues. V lost 7 bases, J lost 4 bases, and 4 bases stayed unmatched. The CDR3 is CASNRQGYNEQFF. DNA for the CDR3: TGTGCCAGCAACAGACAGGGATACAATGAGCAGTTCTTC.

This clone appeared a few times. This sequence joins TRBV18 and TRBJ1-4; D gene ambiguous. The germline CDR1 and CDR2 sequences are KGHSH and LQKENI. The CDR3 has 14 amino acids. The ends were cut back, 2 bases at V and 4 bases at J, with 8 bases in the middle. CDR3 sequence reads: CASSPSIGNEKLFF. The CDR3 nucleotides read TGTGCCAGCTCACCATCAATCGGTAATGAAAAACTGTTTTTT. The full variable domain, with the rest looked up from reference TRBV18 and TRBJ1-4, is NAGVMQNPRHLVRRRGQEARLRCSPMKGHSHVYWYRQLPEEGLKFMVYLQKENIIDESGMPKERFSAEFPKEGPSILRIQQVVRGDSAAYFCASSPSIGNEKLFFGSGTQLSVL.

This chain joins TRBV7-3 and TRBJ2-3, with 12 bases that match TRBD2. The CDR3 loop spans 15 amino acids. Losses at the gene ends were 5 bases for V and 6 bases for J; bases not matched to a gene: 6. CDR1 and CDR2 (germline): SGHTA, FQGTGA. For the CDR3, the DNA is TGTGCCAGCAGCCTACTAGCGGGGGGACGGGATACGCAGTATTTT. Translating it yields CASSLLAGGRDTQYF.

This chain uses TRBV6-2 or TRBV6-3 with TRBJ1-2; possible D gene TRBD1, 5 bases. This CDR3 comprises 13 residues. Trimming cost V 5 bases and J 3 bases, with 10 bases left between them. CDR1 is MNHEY, CDR2 SVGEGT, per germline. The CDR3 DNA is TGTGCCAGCAGTGCGACAGCCCACTATGGCTACACCTTC. Translated: CASSATAHYGYTF.

The V gene is TRBV6-5, the J gene TRBJ2-7; 7 bases are shared with TRBD1. The CDR3 is made up of 15 amino acids. J gave up 1 base and V 0 bases, and 3 bases lay outside the gene matches. Germline loops: CDR1 MNHEY, CDR2 SVGAGI. The CDR3 DNA is TGTGCCAGCAGTTACTCGACAGGGCCTTCCTACGAGCAGTACTTC. The encoded protein is CASSYSTGPSYEQYF.

This clone came up a few times. The chain links TRBV5-4 to TRBJ2-7, with 7 bases identical to TRBD2. From germline, CDR1 is SGHNT and CDR2 YYREEE (reference sequence). V trimming: 4 bases; J trimming: 0 bases; junction bases outside the gene matches: 1. The CDR3 has 13 amino acids. The CDR3 bases are TGTGCCAGCAGCCGGGGGGACTCCTACGAGCAGTACTTC. It codes for CASSRGDSYEQYF.

This rearrangement joins TRBV6-5 to TRBJ1-3, with TRBD1 identical over 7 bases. Germline lookup yields CDR1 MNHEY and CDR2 SVGAGI. The CDR3 is made up of 14 amino acids. After removal of 6 bases from V and 4 bases from J, the junction contained 6 bases not matched to a gene. The CDR3 coding sequence is TGTGCCAGCAGAGCAGGGGGATCCGGAAACACCATATATTTT. It encodes CASRAGGSGNTIYF.

The chain recombines TRBV15 with TRBJ1-1; D is ambiguous. Germline values: CDR1 LNHNV, CDR2 YYDKDF (reference sequence). The ends were cut back, 9 bases at V and 1 base at J, with 15 bases in the middle. CDR3 length: 14 amino acids. The CDR3 nucleotides read TGTGCCACACGGCGAAGCCGGGGGAACACTGAAGCTTTCTTT. Protein sequence: CATRRSRGNTEAFF.

The gene calls are TRBV6-2 or TRBV6-3 and TRBJ1-2, with D possibly being TRBD1 (5 bases). V shed 4 bases and J shed 7 bases, with 22 bases lying between them. This CDR3 has 16 amino acids. Looked up from germline, CDR1 is MNHEY and CDR2 is SVGEGT. As DNA, the CDR3 is TGTGCCAGCAGTTCCAAAAAGGCGTACTCGGGGGTTGGCTACACCTTC. It encodes CASSSKKAYSGVGYTF.

This rearrangement joins TRBV18 to TRBJ2-3; 8 bases line up with TRBD1. Germline CDR1 reads KGHSH; CDR2 reads LQKENI. Trimming at V came to 1 base and at J to 5 bases, leaving 2 bases not matched to a gene. The CDR3 has 14 amino acids. The CDR3 nucleotides are TGTGCCAGCTCACCACGACAGGGGATAGATACGCAGTATTTT. This codes for CASSPRQGIDTQYF. The full variable domain, rest sourced from reference TRBV18 and TRBJ2-3, is NAGVMQNPRHLVRRRGQEARLRCSPMKGHSHVYWYRQLPEEGLKFMVYLQKENIIDESGMPKERFSAEFPKEGPSILRIQQVVRGDSAAYFCASSPRQGIDTQYFGPGTRLTVL.

The V call is TRBV7-2, the J call TRBJ2-3, with 8 bases lining up with TRBD1. The germline V gene encodes CDR1 SGHTA and CDR2 FQGNSA. With V trimmed by 2 bases and J by 4 bases, 2 bases remained unmatched. This CDR3 has 14 amino acids. CDR3 DNA sequence: TGTGCCAGCAGCTTACAGGGGGCCTCAGATACGCAGTATTTT. The encoded protein is CASSLQGASDTQYF.

The V gene is TRBV7-2, the J gene TRBJ2-3; a weak D match, TRBD1 (5 bases). Germline V gene data show CDR1 as SGHTA and CDR2 as FQGNSA. The CDR3 sequence is 15 residues long. V was clipped by 1 base and J by 0 bases, with 8 bases between them. The CDR3 DNA is TGTGCCAGCAGCTTAGAGGGGTATAGCACAGATACGCAGTATTTT. Translating it yields CASSLEGYSTDTQYF.

The rearrangement links TRBV11-2 to TRBJ1-1, with a tentative D call TRBD1 (5 bases). Germline CDR1 SGHAT, CDR2 FQNNGV. This CDR3 has 18 residues. The V end lost 2 bases, the J end lost 0 bases, and 19 bases lay between the germline ends. CDR3 in amino acids: CASSLYVEVGDLNTEAFF. CDR3 bases: TGTGCCAGCAGCTTATACGTTGAGGTTGGGGACTTGAACACTGAAGCTTTCTTT.

This clone has a count of ten or more. J is TRBJ1-5 and V is TRBV4-1, with D tentatively TRBD1 (5 bases). V was shortened by 2 bases and J by 8 bases, with 10 bases between the two germline ends. CDR1 and CDR2 from the germline V gene are MGHRA and YSYEKL. The CDR3 is made up of 13 amino acids. Here the CDR3 reads CASSQWRGEPQHF. As DNA, the CDR3 is TGCGCCAGCAGCCAATGGCGGGGGGAGCCCCAGCATTTT.

The CDR3 DNA follows: TGTGCCAGCAGCTTGGGACCCGGGAACGGGGAGCTGTTTTTT. It encodes CASSLGPGNGELFF. This chain uses TRBV5-6 with TRBJ2-2; perhaps TRBD2 as D (5 bases). The germline gives CDR1 SGHDT, CDR2 YYEEEE. CDR3 length equals 14 residues. V dropped 0 bases and J dropped 7 bases, with 10 bases sitting between them.

V gene TRBV7-8 combines with J gene TRBJ2-7; weak D call: TRBD2 (6 bases). Trimming removed 4 bases from V and 12 bases from J, with 19 bases in between. The germline gives CDR1 SGHVS, CDR2 FQNEAQ. The CDR3 spans 13 residues. This chain's CDR3 is CASSSQTAGYPYF. CDR3 coding DNA: TGTGCCAGCAGCTCCCAGACGGCGGGGTATCCGTACTTC.

The chain recombines TRBV6-5 with TRBJ2-1; 9 bases match TRBD2. The CDR3 has 15 amino acids. V lost 6 bases to trimming and J lost 0 bases; unmatched junction nucleotides: 3. Germline CDR1 MNHEY, CDR2 SVGAGI. CDR3 DNA sequence: TGTGCCAGCAGGAGAGCGGGGGGCTCCTACAATGAGCAGTTCTTC. Translating gives CASRRAGGSYNEQFF.

The V and J genes are TRBV12-3 or TRBV12-4 and TRBJ2-3; D may be TRBD1 (6 bases). The CDR3 runs to 12 residues. V lost 7 bases and J lost 2, with 7 bases in between. DNA of the CDR3: TGTGCCAGCACAGGGGTCACAGATACGCAGTATTTT. Its protein is CASTGVTDTQYF.

This clone is a singleton in its sample. This rearrangement joins TRBV27 to TRBJ2-2; D might be TRBD1 (5 bases). V gave up 1 base and J gave up 0 bases, with 9 bases separating them. CDR1 and CDR2 from the germline V gene are MNHEY and SMNVEV (reference sequence). The CDR3 covers 16 residues. The CDR3: CASSLWGSSNTGELFF. The CDR3 nucleotides read TGTGCCAGCAGTTTATGGGGCAGTTCGAACACCGGGGAGCTGTTTTTT.

This clone came up once. V usage is TRBV19 and J usage is TRBJ1-3; TRBD1 might be the D (5 bases). CDR3 length equals 15 residues. Germline CDR1 and CDR2: LNHDA and SQIVND (reference sequence). V shed 1 base and J shed 0 bases, with 7 bases lying between them. The CDR3 DNA follows: TGTGCCAGTAGTATAGGCGACAGCTCTGGAAACACCATATATTTT. Encoded protein: CASSIGDSSGNTIYF.

V gene TRBV5-8 combines with J gene TRBJ2-5; 7 positions agree with TRBD2. Germline V gives CDR1 SGHTS, CDR2 YDEGEE. This CDR3 spans 18 amino acids. Unmatched junction bases numbered 19, after V lost 4 bases and J lost 4 bases. CDR3 residues: CASSLSLGGRNGGETQYF. For the CDR3, the DNA is TGTGCCAGCAGCCTATCACTGGGAGGGCGGAACGGAGGAGAGACCCAGTACTTC.

The chain employs TRBV6-2 or TRBV6-3 and TRBJ2-1; 10 bases line up with TRBD2. V was pared by 4 bases and J by 6 bases, with 15 bases of the junction left unmatched. Germline loops: CDR1 MNHEY, CDR2 SVGEGT. The CDR3 consists of 18 residues. DNA for the CDR3: TGTGCCAGCAGTTGGGGAAGGGGAGCGGGGGGGCCCGTCAATGAGCAGTTCTTC. Amino acids: CASSWGRGAGGPVNEQFF.